This T cell receptor (beta chain) was sequenced for a study of T-cell memory formation after mild COVID-19. Broader study findings: Nothing showed for sure that second-wave clones peaking on day 37 were SARS-CoV-2 specific. Among contracting clones, CD4+ were mainly CM/EM and CD8+ enriched in EMRA.

There are many counts of this clonotype. What it binds is not known. The TCR alpha and TCR beta cDNA libraries, bearing sample barcodes and UMIs, were generated by 5'RACE using constant-segment primers. TCRdb reprocessed the 5' RACE reads via MiXCR and lists one record per CDR3 protein. This sample has over 45,000 distinct CDR3 sequences, with approximately 9.1% found just once. The germline CDR1 and CDR2 sequences are LNHDA and SQIVND (reference sequence). This CDR3 is 13 amino acids long. Trimming took 5 bases from V and 1 from J, leaving 9 bases between them. The chain employs TRBV19 and TRBJ2-7; weak D call: TRBD1 (5 bases). This TCR was recovered from an adult woman who had mild COVID-19 (a few samples of this study predate the infection). Cell type and time point are not known. The material sequenced was PBMCs or a T cell subset sorted from them (not recorded which). For the CDR3, the DNA is TGTGCCAGTAGTCCAGGGTTGTCCTACGAGCAGTACTTC. Its translation: CASSPGLSYEQYF. The full variable domain, completed using reference TRBV19 and TRBJ2-7, is DGGITQSPKYLFRKEGQNVTLSCEQNLNHDAMYWYRQDPGQGLRLIYYSQIVNDFQKGDIAEGYSVSREKKESFPLTVTSAQKNPTAFYLCASSPGLSYEQYFGPGTRLTVT.